The 8 T cell receptor beta chains below were found in one sample sequenced in a study of OX40 agonist ivuxolimab in advanced cancers. Produced via immunoSEQ multiplex PCR; TCRdb's table is partial and in-frame only. In the table there are 65,000 to 90,000 clones, 85% to 90% of which are singletons. The sample consisted of CD4+ or CD8+ T cells sorted from blood, taken in a trial of the OX40 agonist ivuxolimab. All receptors derive from an adult with an advanced solid tumor such as melanoma, head and neck, liver or kidney cancer.

This chain joins TRBV2 and TRBJ1-1; 9 nucleotides match TRBD1. The V segment lost 8 bases and the J segment 5 bases; nucleotides outside the gene matches: 3. The CDR3 contains 12 residues. In germline, CDR1 is SNHLY, CDR2 FYNNEI. The CDR3 DNA follows: TGTGCCAGCCAACAGGGGGCTACTGAAGCTTTCTTT. Residues: CASQQGATEAFF.

This chain uses TRBV5-1 with TRBJ2-2; 8 bases line up with TRBD2. This CDR3 comprises 16 residues. Germline CDR1 is SGHRS and CDR2 is YFSETQ. J was trimmed by 1 base and V by 2 bases; bases with no gene match: 4. The CDR3 is CASSFRTSRNTGELFF. In DNA, the CDR3 is TGCGCCAGCAGCTTTAGGACTAGCCGGAACACCGGGGAGCTGTTTTTT.

The chain uses TRBV9 and TRBJ2-3; either TRBD1 or TRBD2 may supply D (5 bases each). The V end lost 4 bases, the J end lost 0 bases, and 12 bases lay between the germline ends. CDR1 and CDR2 from the germline V gene are SGDLS and YYNGEE. The CDR3 length is 15 residues. The CDR3 nucleotides are TGTGCCAGCAGCACCGGGACCCATAGCACAGATACGCAGTATTTT. This encodes CASSTGTHSTDTQYF.

The rearrangement uses TRBV29-1 and TRBJ2-1; TRBD1 aligns across 10 bases. The CDR3 is 16 residues long. Trimming cost V 3 bases and J 12 bases; bases outside gene matches: 17. CDR1 is SQVTM and CDR2 is ANQGSEA in the germline V gene. The CDR3 region is CSVEPGQGPNIGGQFF. In nucleotides, the CDR3 is TGCAGCGTTGAGCCGGGACAGGGGCCCAATATTGGTGGGCAGTTCTTC.

This clone appeared a single time. The chain carries TRBV11-3 and TRBJ1-6, with D unclear. The germline V and J ends were trimmed by 3 bases and 7 bases, with 7 bases remaining between them. Germline values: CDR1 SGHNT, CDR2 YENEEA. The CDR3 has 13 amino acids. The CDR3 spells CASSFGGNSPLHF. CDR3 bases: TGTGCCAGCAGCTTTGGCGGGAATTCACCCCTCCACTTT.

This rearrangement joins TRBV27 to TRBJ2-6; D is unresolved. The germline V gene has CDR1 MNHEY and CDR2 SMNVEV (reference sequence). The V and J ends lost 0 bases and 3 bases respectively, with 0 bases between them. The CDR3 runs 13 residues. The CDR3 DNA reads TGTGCCAGCAGTTTATCTGGGGCCAACGTCCTGACTTTC. Translated: CASSLSGANVLTF. Together with reference TRBV27 and TRBJ2-6, the CDR3 gives the full variable domain: EAQVTQNPRYLITVTGKKLTVTCSQNMNHEYMSWYRQDPGLGLRQIYYSMNVEVTDKGDVPEGYKVSRKEKRNFPLILESPSPNQTSLYFCASSLSGANVLTFGAGSRLTVL.

The CDR3 coding sequence is TGCGCCAGCAGCTCTGGTGGCAGATTGGCCAAAAACATTCAGTACTTC. As protein: CASSSGGRLAKNIQYF. J is TRBJ2-4 and V is TRBV5-1; D unresolved. The length of the CDR3 is 16 residues. CDR1 and CDR2 from the germline V gene are SGHRS and YFSETQ. Trimming removed 3 bases from V and 1 base from J, with 14 bases in between.

The chain recombines TRBV28 with TRBJ2-5, with 8 bases that match TRBD2. The CDR3 is made up of 16 amino acids. CDR1 is MDHEN and CDR2 is SYDVKM in the germline V gene. V lost 8 bases to trimming and J lost 3 bases; unmatched junction nucleotides: 14. The DNA for the CDR3 is TGTGCCAGCCCTCCCCTACCGGGACTAGGTAAAGAGACCCAGTACTTC. This gives the protein CASPPLPGLGKETQYF.